This T cell receptor beta chain was documented in a study of graft-versus-host responses after intestinal transplantation (dated by TCRdb to about 2021). For context, the study as a whole: The transplants that recipients received were multivisceral, liver-intestinal, or isolated intestinal. Rather than being sequenced by the commercial service, samples from three later patients were sequenced in-house on an Illumina MiSeq and processed with MiXCR. After intestinal transplantation, graft-versus-host and host-versus-graft alloreactive T cell clones were followed in the graft, circulation and bone marrow using bulk TCR-beta CDR3 sequencing. Donor T cell macrochimerism was defined as a peak of at least 4% donor T cells among recipient peripheral blood mononuclear cells. The cohort enrolled about two dozen intestinal transplant recipients including one retransplant, and 3 patients lacking pretransplant specimens were excluded. Anti-thymocyte globulin induction was given to all recipients, followed by maintenance tacrolimus and steroids for approximately 3 years. To identify alloreactive clones, pre-transplant mixed lymphocyte reaction products were sequenced and compared with unstimulated pre-transplant donor and recipient T cells.

Note on this clone: The specificity of this receptor is unknown. One base away there is no much larger clone; base qualities are not given.

The CDR1 and CDR2 encoded by the germline V gene (reference sequence) are PRHDT and FYEKMQ. A distance of 10 bases separates the germline ends of V and J, which lose 0 bases and 0 bases respectively. The CDR3 measures 16 amino acids from cysteine to phenylalanine. The only DNA kept is the CDR3, 48 bases in frame from the first base. Libraries came from the immunoSEQ multiplex PCR assay. For most patients, genomic DNA was isolated using the Qiagen DNeasy Blood and Tissue Kit and was shipped frozen to Adaptive Biotechnologies for TCR sequencing. For most patients, genomic DNA was subjected to high-throughput TCR-beta CDR3 sequencing by Adaptive Biotechnologies. The authors processed their data as follows. Adaptive's ImmunoSEQ software was the source of the TCR sequencing data for about 20 patients, while three other patients were processed with MiXCR and VDJtools. To correct CD4 versus CD8 sorting errors, sequences present in both subsets at a frequency ratio below 5:1 were removed. CDR3 nucleotide sequences shared by donor and recipient were removed because the origin of these sequences could not be assigned. To count as alloreactive, a clone needed at least 2-fold expansion over unstimulated cells and a minimum CFSE-low frequency of 0.002% (template counts) or 0.001% (read counts). Mappable clones were those detected in sequenced pre-transplant spleen, lymph node, or MLR CFSE-low populations of the donor or recipient. Cumulative frequency of alloreactive clones was calculated as a percentage of all sequences weighted by copy number. TCRdb took this table from immuneACCESS and kept in-frame rearrangements with V and J called. Such tables lack part of the clones; where checked against another copy, unresolved V genes explain under half of the gap, and the rest is unexplained. The D gene and trimming were derived from the DNA, and the V and J assignments and clone size from that table. For this sample there are 65,000 to 90,000 clones; more than 70% appear just once. The ten largest clones capture 2% to 3% of the sample.

Results the study describes overall, beyond this receptor: Conclusions were limited by the relatively low number and heterogeneity of intestinal transplant patients. GvH clones were detected in recipient bone marrow, and some appeared earlier in ileal mucosa or blood, consistent with an intestinal mucosal origin. Early after transplant, peak levels of circulating GvH clones were found to be associated with declines in HvG clones. In patients with donor T cell macrochimerism, the allografts had high GvH to HvG T cell clonal ratios.

What the time point label conveys for this sample: cells obtained before transplantation from donor or recipient. CD3+CD4+ and CD3+CD8+ populations were FACS-sorted from unstimulated pre-transplant donor and recipient cells taken from spleen or lymph nodes. Sequencing was performed on unstimulated CD8+ T cells sorted from spleen or lymph node cells, taken before intestinal transplant. The rearrangement combines TRBV13 with TRBJ2-3, with TRBD2 as a weak D call on 6 bases. The sequence derives from a human donor who received an intestinal transplant. The CDR3 in this case is CASSLGDYISTDTQYF. The sequenced DNA: TGTGCCAGCAGCTTAGGGGACTACATCAGCACAGATACGCAGTATTTT.